Sequencing of this T cell receptor (beta chain) was carried out in a study of T cell responses to AZD1222 COVID-19 vaccine. Trimming shortened V by 6 bases and J by 4 bases, and 9 bases separated the two germline ends. There are 12 residues in the CDR3. CDR1 and CDR2 from the germline V gene are LNHNV and YYDKDF (reference sequence). Produced via immunoSEQ multiplex PCR; TCRdb's table is partial and in-frame only. The sample holds 180,000 or so clones, around 94% seen once. Sequencing used peripheral blood, obtained on day 0 of AZD1222 vaccination. This TCR came from an adult in good health. The genes are TRBV15 and TRBJ2-5; D unclear. CDR3 DNA sequence: TGTGCCACCAGTCCGGTGGGAGAGACCCAGTACTTC. Translation gives CATSPVGETQYF.